These T cell receptor beta chains were read from a single sample in a study of radiation and T cells in renal cell carcinoma. The protocol was immunoSEQ multiplex PCR, while the TCRdb copy is restricted to in-frame clones and leaves out a portion. Seen here are about 86,000 clones, 85% observed once, and the top ten hold roughly 8.8%. Sample: blood, taken from a patient whose treatment included radiotherapy and nephrectomy. The receptors were sampled from a man aged 50 to 60 with renal cell carcinoma. Each CDR3 is given with its conserved first and last residue. D genes are given only for firm matches. Clone size is not always given. Where it is, it says once, few, many or a class for expanded clones.

v_call: TRBV7-3
j_call: TRBJ2-7
clone_size: -
cdr3_length: 14
d_call: TRBD2
cdr3_aa: CASSLSGRAYEQYF
cdr3_nt: TGTGCCAGCAGCCTTAGCGGGAGGGCCTACGAGCAGTACTTC

v_call: TRBV5-1
j_call: TRBJ1-1
clone_size: -
cdr3_length: 15
d_call: -
cdr3_aa: CASSPLGVPDTEAFF
cdr3_nt: TGCGCCAGCAGCCCCCTTGGGGTCCCGGACACTGAAGCTTTCTTT

v_call: TRBV4-3
j_call: TRBJ1-2
clone_size: -
cdr3_length: 15
d_call: -
cdr3_aa: CASSQDIADNYGYTF
cdr3_nt: TGCGCCAGCAGCCAAGATATCGCGGATAACTATGGCTACACCTTC

v_call: TRBV7-3
j_call: TRBJ2-3
clone_size: medium-sized
cdr3_length: 13
d_call: -
cdr3_aa: CASSPPDENTQYF
cdr3_nt: TGTGCCAGCAGCCCCCCCGACGAGAATACGCAGTATTTT

v_call: TRBV5-1
j_call: TRBJ2-5
clone_size: -
cdr3_length: 16
d_call: TRBD1
cdr3_aa: CASSLARLAGGETQYF
cdr3_nt: TGCGCCAGCAGCTTAGCCCGCTTGGCAGGGGGAGAGACCCAGTACTTC

v_call: TRBV11-2
j_call: TRBJ2-5
clone_size: -
cdr3_length: 13
d_call: -
cdr3_aa: CASSLFDEETQYF
cdr3_nt: TGTGCCAGCAGCTTATTTGACGAAGAGACCCAGTACTTC

v_call: TRBV10-3
j_call: TRBJ1-4
clone_size: -
cdr3_length: 15
d_call: -
cdr3_aa: CAISESKGGEGKLFF
cdr3_nt: TGTGCCATCAGTGAGTCGAAGGGGGGCGAAGGAAAACTGTTTTTT

v_call: TRBV4-1
j_call: TRBJ2-1
clone_size: once
cdr3_length: 17
d_call: -
cdr3_aa: CASSQKGGVSSYNEQFF
cdr3_nt: TGCGCCAGCAGCCAAAAGGGGGGGGTGAGCTCCTACAATGAGCAGTTCTTC

v_call: TRBV6-6
j_call: TRBJ1-2
clone_size: -
cdr3_length: 14
d_call: TRBD1
cdr3_aa: CASRPEGQSQGYTF
cdr3_nt: TGTGCCAGCAGACCTGAGGGACAGTCTCAGGGCTACACCTTC

v_call: TRBV7-2
j_call: TRBJ2-5
clone_size: -
cdr3_length: 16
d_call: TRBD2
cdr3_aa: CASSFQGLAASETQYF
cdr3_nt: TGTGCCAGCAGCTTCCAAGGACTAGCGGCCTCGGAGACCCAGTACTTC

v_call: TRBV19
j_call: TRBJ1-2
clone_size: once
cdr3_length: 14
d_call: TRBD1
cdr3_aa: CASSIQGANYGYTF
cdr3_nt: TGTGCCAGTAGTATACAGGGGGCGAACTATGGCTACACCTTC

v_call: TRBV7-7
j_call: TRBJ2-5
clone_size: -
cdr3_length: 15
d_call: -
cdr3_aa: CASSLALSEVETQYF
cdr3_nt: TGTGCTAGCAGCTTAGCGTTGAGCGAGGTAGAGACCCAGTACTTC

v_call: TRBV7-6
j_call: TRBJ2-2
clone_size: -
cdr3_length: 14
d_call: -
cdr3_aa: CASSLATNTGELFF
cdr3_nt: TGTGCCAGCAGCTTAGCGACTAACACCGGGGAGCTGTTTTTT

v_call: TRBV9
j_call: TRBJ2-6
clone_size: -
cdr3_length: 16
d_call: -
cdr3_aa: CASSVDEVSGANVLTF
cdr3_nt: TGTGCCAGCAGCGTAGATGAGGTCTCCGGGGCCAACGTCCTGACTTTC

v_call: TRBV6-5
j_call: TRBJ1-1
clone_size: once
cdr3_length: 13
d_call: -
cdr3_aa: CASSYLNHPEAFF
cdr3_nt: TGTGCCAGCAGTTACCTGAACCACCCTGAAGCTTTCTTT